Listed below are T cell receptor beta chains from one sample, sequenced in a study of neurological immune-mediated disorders. TCRdb reanalysed the 5' RACE reads using MiXCR and keeps one entry per CDR3 protein. The table records around 40,000 distinct CDR3 sequences, roughly 13% of them present only once. The sequenced sample was PBMCs. Source of these receptors: a female donor in good health. Both conserved end residues are part of each CDR3. A D gene is named only where the DNA matches it firmly. The size entry gives once, few, many, or a class for an expanded clone.

D	size	V	J	DNA	CDR3
TRBD1	many	TRBV4-2	TRBJ1-4	TGTGCCAGCAGCCAAGGGGACAGCCCTAATGAAAAACTGTTTTTT	CASSQGDSPNEKLFF
NA	many	TRBV5-1	TRBJ1-2	TGCGCCAGCAGCGGCCGGGCTCCGGGTGGCTACACCTTC	CASSGRAPGGYTF
TRBD1	few	TRBV7-2	TRBJ2-7	TGTGCCAGCACCACCACCGGGACAGGGATGCACGAGCAGTACTTC	CASTTTGTGMHEQYF
NA	many	TRBV5-1	TRBJ2-2	TGCGCCAGCAGCTTGTCCGGGGTCGGAACCGGGGAGCTGTTTTTT	CASSLSGVGTGELFF
NA	many	TRBV27	TRBJ1-1	TGTGCCAGCAGGGGACGGGACACTGAAGCTTTCTTT	CASRGRDTEAFF
NA	many	TRBV20-1	TRBJ1-1	TGCAGTGCTAAGGCCCGATATGAAGGTCTATGGGCGAAATTAAACACTGAAGCTTTCTTT	CSAKARYEGLWAKLNTEAFF
TRBD1	many	TRBV5-1	TRBJ1-1	TGCGCCAGCAGCCTGACAGGGGGAAGCGCTGAAGCTTTCTTT	CASSLTGGSAEAFF
NA	many	TRBV6-1	TRBJ2-7	TGTGCCAGCGGAGACGCCTACGAGCAGTACTTC	CASGDAYEQYF
TRBD1	once	TRBV5-1	TRBJ1-1	TGCGCCAGCAGTACGGGACAGACCCAGGACACTGAAGCTTTCTTT	CASSTGQTQDTEAFF
NA	many	TRBV19	TRBJ2-1	TGTGCCAGTAGGTCTATCAATGAGCAGTTCTTC	CASRSINEQFF